This T cell receptor beta chain was captured in a study of follicular helper T cells after annual influenza vaccination. Study-level background: Blood was drawn on days 0, 7 and 28 after vaccination. Study-wide findings and caveats: Plasmablast frequency change correlated with clonality change in ICOS+CD38+ cTfh. Just roughly 9.5-20% of cells analyzed had recovered productive TCRB sequences.

Stated time point: 2015-2016 season, pre-vaccination. Cells are cTfh (non-naive CD4+CXCR5+PD-1+), split by ICOS and CD38 into double-positive or double-negative. Measured with immunoSEQ multiplex PCR; TCRdb has only the in-frame clones, and not every one. In the table there are almost 9,500 clones, about 90% of which are singletons. Regarding this clone: Its antigen is unidentified.

The origin of this receptor is an adult who received the influenza vaccine. The input for sequencing was CXCR5+ CD38- circulating T follicular helper cells from blood, taken on the day of influenza vaccination. Indicated subset: circulating Tfh, non-naive CD4+CXCR5+PD-1+ (ICOS+CD38+ or ICOS-CD38-).

As DNA, the CDR3 is TGTGCCAGCTCACCATTTAACAGGAGGGACACTGAAGCTTTCTTT. This gives the protein CASSPFNRRDTEAFF. The genes are TRBV18 and TRBJ1-1, with D maybe TRBD1 (5 bases). V shed 2 bases and J shed 3 bases, with 13 bases lying between them. This CDR3 contains 15 residues. CDR1 is KGHSH and CDR2 is LQKENI in the germline V gene.